This record looks at one T cell receptor (beta chain) sequence and its context. Its target is unknown. This record belongs to a study of blood T cells in healthy people across ages. Overall study findings and caveats: What prevented conclusive comparison of naive and antigen-experienced cells was that PBMCs were unsorted. Those diversity estimates obtained from one million T cells were thought to be underestimates.

Together with a sample-barcoded 5' primer, a J-beta primer mix was included in a second PCR lasting about 6 to 11 cycles. TCRdb called the 5' RACE reads again in MiXCR, with one record for every CDR3 protein. The sample comprises around 500,000 distinct CDR3 sequences, about 45% of which are singletons, and about 26% rests with the top ten. Germline CDR1 SGHTA, CDR2 FQGNSA. This CDR3 has 15 amino acids. V was pared by 1 base and J by 8 bases, with 14 bases between. Donors ranged from about 6 to 95 years old and were healthy Caucasians in Russia. The authors extracted at least 6 micrograms of total RNA per sample.

The chain employs TRBV7-2 and TRBJ1-4; the D is unclear. The source of this sequence is a man older than 75 in good health. Sequenced material: blood. In nucleotides, the CDR3 is TGTGCCAGCAGCTTAGGTGGAGGGATATGGGAAAAACTGTTTTTT. Translated, it gives CASSLGGGIWEKLFF.